Shown below are 28 T cell receptor beta chains from a single sample sequenced in a study of blood T cell repertoires in COVID-19 (TCRdb year 2020). Library preparation employed the immunoSEQ multiplex PCR assay. TCRdb carries this immuneACCESS record with in-frame sequences only. Its versions omit some clonotypes, under half of them owing to an unresolved V gene in the studies checked, with the rest unexplained. The sample yields more than 75,000 clones; under 85% were counted once. The leading ten clones occupy around 12% of the sample. Sequenced input: peripheral blood. These receptors came from a human donor in a cohort sampled during active COVID-19.

This sequence joins TRBV24-1 and TRBJ2-3, with 9 nucleotides matching TRBD2. Unmatched junction bases numbered 12, after V lost 0 bases and J lost 0 bases. This CDR3 contains 20 residues. The germline gives CDR1 KGHDR, CDR2 SFDVKD. The CDR3 is CATSDLTYPGLAFSTDTQYF. Here the CDR3 DNA reads TGTGCCACCAGTGATTTGACTTATCCGGGACTAGCCTTTAGCACAGATACGCAGTATTTT.

This clone was counted a single time. In DNA, the CDR3 is TGCGCCAGCAGCCAACATACCCGACCCGGACAGGTGTACAATGAGCAGTTCTTC. As protein: CASSQHTRPGQVYNEQFF. This chain connects TRBV4-1 to TRBJ2-1; 7 bases align to TRBD1. After removal of 2 bases from V and 4 bases from J, the junction contained 14 bases not matched to a gene. The CDR3 contains 18 residues. Per germline, CDR1 MGHRA and CDR2 YSYEKL.

The chain uses TRBV30 and TRBJ1-1; D perhaps matches TRBD1 (6 bases). Germline CDR1 GTSNPN, CDR2 SVGIG (reference sequence). Trimming took 2 bases from V and 8 from J, leaving 12 bases between them. This CDR3 region has 12 residues. CDR3 protein: CAWSILDREAFF. The DNA for the CDR3 is TGTGCCTGGAGTATTCTCGACAGGGAAGCTTTCTTT.

This sequence joins TRBV5-1 and TRBJ1-1; weak D call: TRBD1 (5 bases). CDR1 is SGHRS and CDR2 is YFSETQ in the germline V gene. This CDR3 is 13 amino acids long. V was trimmed by 3 bases and J by 3 bases, leaving 9 bases between them. The DNA of the CDR3 is TGCGCCAGCAGCTCGCGCAGGGACACTGAAGCTTTCTTT. It translates to CASSSRRDTEAFF.

The chain is built from TRBV24-1 and TRBJ2-7; 7 bases are a match to TRBD1. Germline lookup yields CDR1 KGHDR and CDR2 SFDVKD. V gave up 4 bases and J gave up 2 bases; unmatched junction bases: 10. The CDR3 is made up of 16 amino acids. CDR3: CATSDTKTGTPYEQYF. DNA of the CDR3: TGTGCCACCAGTGACACTAAGACAGGGACCCCCTACGAGCAGTACTTC.

The V gene is TRBV11-2, the J gene TRBJ2-1, with 9 positions matching TRBD2. CDR3 length equals 15 residues. Trimming cost V 4 bases and J 6 bases; bases outside gene matches: 7. Looked up from germline, CDR1 is SGHAT and CDR2 is FQNNGV. The CDR3 bases are TGTGCCAGCAGCTCCGGCGGACTAGCGTCCAATGAGCAGTTCTTC. Translation gives CASSSGGLASNEQFF.

The chain links TRBV5-6 to TRBJ2-1, with TRBD1 matching 12 bases. Trimming at V came to 4 bases and at J to 0 bases, leaving 5 bases not matched to a gene. This CDR3 has 17 residues. Germline V gene data show CDR1 as SGHDT and CDR2 as YYEEEE. The CDR3 region has the DNA TGTGCCAGCAGCCCTGGGACAGGGGGCGTCTCCTACAATGAGCAGTTCTTC. Its protein is CASSPGTGGVSYNEQFF.

Details on this clone: The sample holds other DNA sequences that translate to the same CDR3. V usage is TRBV6-1 and J usage is TRBJ1-2; D gene uncertain. The CDR3 runs 11 residues. V lost 2 bases, J lost 8 bases, and 6 bases lay in between. The V gene's germline CDR1 is MNHNS and CDR2 SASEGT. In DNA, the CDR3 is TGTGCCAGCAGTGAATCCTTGGGCTACACCTTC. Its translation: CASSESLGYTF.

This clone has only a few counts. V gene TRBV5-1 combines with J gene TRBJ2-1, with TRBD2 matching 8 bases. Germline CDR1 and CDR2: SGHRS and YFSETQ. This CDR3 comprises 16 residues. Trimming removed 1 base from V and 7 bases from J; junction bases left unmatched: 10. The CDR3 loop reads CASSLMAGGGENEQFF. CDR3 sequence (DNA): TGCGCCAGCAGCTTGATGGCGGGGGGAGGGGAAAATGAGCAGTTCTTC.

The chain has TRBV9 and TRBJ2-2; TRBD2 aligns across 9 bases. The V gene's germline CDR1 is SGDLS and CDR2 YYNGEE. The CDR3 length is 15 residues. The V gene end was trimmed by 3 bases and the J gene end by 0 bases; junction bases not matched to a gene: 0. The CDR3 DNA reads as TGTGCCAGCAGCGGGACTAGCGCGAACACCGGGGAGCTGTTTTTT. Its translation is CASSGTSANTGELFF.

V usage is TRBV7-9 and J usage is TRBJ1-4; 11 bases are shared with TRBD1. The trim removed 7 bases at V and 6 bases at J, leaving 4 bases unmatched. CDR3 length: 14 residues. From germline, CDR1 is SEHNR and CDR2 FQNEAQ (reference sequence). Here the CDR3 DNA reads TGTGCCAGCACACAGGGACAGGGGGATGAAAAACTGTTTTTT. It yields the protein CASTQGQGDEKLFF.

V usage is TRBV30 and J usage is TRBJ1-5; D possibly corresponds to TRBD1 (5 bases). The V and J ends lost 0 bases and 0 bases respectively, with 9 bases between them. CDR1 and CDR2 from the germline V gene are GTSNPN and SVGIG (reference sequence). The CDR3 is 15 amino acids. This chain's CDR3 is CAWSVWGGSNQPQHF. The DNA for the CDR3 is TGTGCCTGGAGTGTCTGGGGGGGTAGCAATCAGCCCCAGCATTTT.

This CDR3 reads CASSYSSGLNYGYTF. CDR3 bases: TGTGCCAGCAGTTACTCTTCAGGGTTGAACTATGGCTACACCTTC. V usage is TRBV6-5 and J usage is TRBJ1-2; D may be TRBD1 (5 bases). Germline CDR1 is MNHEY and CDR2 is SVGAGI. V was cut by 0 bases and J by 2 bases, with 10 bases left in between. The CDR3 runs to 15 residues.

The genes are TRBV19 and TRBJ1-4; 7 nucleotides line up with TRBD1. With 4 bases clipped from V and 5 bases from J, the junction kept 7 bases outside the gene matches. The germline V gene has CDR1 LNHDA and CDR2 SQIVND (reference sequence). This CDR3 is 15 amino acids long. CDR3 in amino acids: CASSKGDRVNEKLFF. DNA for the CDR3: TGTGCCAGTAGTAAGGGCGACAGGGTGAATGAAAAACTGTTTTTT.

This clone was counted a single time. The chain joins TRBV25-1 to TRBJ1-5; tentatively, D is TRBD1 (5 bases). Germline V gives CDR1 MGHDK, CDR2 SYGVNS. This CDR3 spans 13 amino acids. The V gene lost 4 bases and the J gene lost 4 bases, with 8 bases spanning the gap. Written as DNA, the CDR3 is TGTGCCAGCAGTGGGCCAGGGAATCAGCCCCAGCATTTT. Protein: CASSGPGNQPQHF.

The rearrangement joins TRBV7-2 to TRBJ2-2; no definite D call. V was cut by 5 bases and J by 5 bases, with 9 bases left in between. The CDR3 totals 13 residues. The germline V gene has CDR1 SGHTA and CDR2 FQGNSA. In nucleotides, the CDR3 is TGTGCCAGCAGCCATAGAGGAACCGGGGAGCTGTTTTTT. It encodes CASSHRGTGELFF.

This clone was recorded only once. V is TRBV7-8 and J is TRBJ2-3; D is perhaps TRBD1 (6 bases). CDR3 size: 13 residues. Trimming pared 1 base from V and 6 bases from J, leaving 8 bases between. The germline V gene has CDR1 SGHVS and CDR2 FQNEAQ. CDR3 coding DNA: TGTGCCAGCAGCTTAGACAGGGACGATACGCAGTATTTT. This codes for CASSLDRDDTQYF.

The rearrangement links TRBV10-3 to TRBJ1-4, with 8 bases fitting TRBD1. The germline CDR1 and CDR2 sequences are ENHRY and SYGVKD. The length of the CDR3 is 13 residues. Trimming at V came to 10 bases and at J to 0 bases, leaving 1 base not matched to a gene. The CDR3 loop is CATTGATNEKLFF. CDR3 sequence (DNA): TGTGCCACGACAGGGGCAACTAATGAAAAACTGTTTTTT.

This clone was counted between two and nine times. The chain couples TRBV6-1 to TRBJ2-7; 7 bases match TRBD2. After removal of 1 base from V and 4 bases from J, the junction contained 4 bases not matched to a gene. Per germline, CDR1 MNHNS and CDR2 SASEGT. The CDR3 runs to 14 residues. CDR3 coding DNA: TGTGCCAGCAGTGAAGGGCGGGAGCCTTACGAGCAGTACTTC. Translated: CASSEGREPYEQYF.

The V and J genes are TRBV21-1 and TRBJ2-7; the tabulated D call, TRBD1, remains unverified against the DNA. TRBV21-1 is given as a pseudogene. The CDR3 sequence is 15 residues long. CDR3 coding DNA: TGTGCCAGCAGAAACAGGGGGTTAAAGAGCTACGAGCAGTACTTC. Its translation: CASRNRGLKSYEQYF.

The chain uses TRBV27 and TRBJ2-7, with 8 bases identical to TRBD2. The germline gives CDR1 MNHEY, CDR2 SMNVEV (reference sequence). Trimming took 6 bases from V and 2 from J; bases not matched to a gene: 9. This CDR3 is 15 amino acids long. The CDR3 DNA reads TGTGCCAGCAGACGGGGGCTAGCGGGCGCCTACGAGCAGTACTTC. It encodes CASRRGLAGAYEQYF.

V is TRBV7-2 and J is TRBJ2-3; the match to TRBD1 covers 8 bases. Germline V gives CDR1 SGHTA, CDR2 FQGNSA. The CDR3 is 14 amino acids. Trimming removed 2 bases from V and 8 bases from J; junction bases left unmatched: 6. DNA for the CDR3: TGTGCCAGCAGCTTAAGACAGGGGAAGAGTACGCAGTATTTT. Translation gives CASSLRQGKSTQYF.

The chain employs TRBV3-1 (or the pseudogene TRBV3-2) and TRBJ1-3; D ambiguous. The CDR3 is made up of 15 amino acids. Germline loops: CDR1 LGHDT, CDR2 YNNKEL (reference sequence). V was cut by 0 bases and J by 0 bases, with 6 bases left in between. For the CDR3, the DNA is TGTGCCAGCAGCCAAGAGGAGATCTCTGGAAACACCATATATTTT. Protein product: CASSQEEISGNTIYF.

The chain combines TRBV5-5 with TRBJ1-1; 7 bases line up with TRBD1. There are 14 residues in the CDR3. The germline V gene has CDR1 SGHKS and CDR2 YYEKEE (reference sequence). V shed 3 bases, J shed 5 bases, and the junction held 7 bases outside the gene matches. This chain's CDR3 is CASSYYRGSTEAFF. The CDR3 bases are TGTGCCAGCAGCTACTACAGGGGAAGTACTGAAGCTTTCTTT.

The chain links TRBV24-1 to TRBJ1-2; the D gene is possibly TRBD1 (5 bases). The CDR3 runs to 12 residues. V shed 4 bases and J shed 5 bases, with 7 bases lying between them. Germline CDR1 is KGHDR and CDR2 is SFDVKD. The CDR3 DNA sequence: TGTGCCACCAGTGAACGACAGTATGGCTACACCTTC. Translating it yields CATSERQYGYTF.

The V call is TRBV2, the J call TRBJ1-2; D might be TRBD1 (5 bases). V lost 2 bases to trimming and J lost 0 bases, with 10 bases between them. Germline values: CDR1 SNHLY, CDR2 FYNNEI. The CDR3 has 15 residues. The CDR3 nucleotides read TGTGCCAGCAGTGAACAGTCAGGGTCTAACTATGGCTACACCTTC. This encodes CASSEQSGSNYGYTF. The whole variable domain, filled in from reference TRBV2 and TRBJ1-2, reads EPEVTQTPSHQVTQMGQEVILRCVPISNHLYFYWYRQILGQKVEFLVSFYNNEISEKSEIFDDQFSVERPDGSNFTLKIRSTKLEDSAMYFCASSEQSGSNYGYTFGSGTRLTVV.

V gene TRBV2 combines with J gene TRBJ2-1; D uncertain. The CDR3 contains 13 residues. Looked up from germline, CDR1 is SNHLY and CDR2 is FYNNEI. With 2 bases removed from V and 9 bases from J, the gap between germline ends came to 11 bases. CDR3 DNA: TGTGCCAGCAGTGAATTTTGGAGCAGTGAGCAGTTCTTC. Translating gives CASSEFWSSEQFF.

This chain links TRBV5-1 with TRBJ2-2, with TRBD1 matching 9 bases. CDR3 length equals 16 residues. Germline V gives CDR1 SGHRS, CDR2 YFSETQ. With 4 bases clipped from V and 1 base from J, the junction kept 5 bases outside the gene matches. The CDR3 nucleotides are TGCGCCAGCAGCAGTAAGGGACAGGGGAACACCGGGGAGCTGTTTTTT. This encodes CASSSKGQGNTGELFF.